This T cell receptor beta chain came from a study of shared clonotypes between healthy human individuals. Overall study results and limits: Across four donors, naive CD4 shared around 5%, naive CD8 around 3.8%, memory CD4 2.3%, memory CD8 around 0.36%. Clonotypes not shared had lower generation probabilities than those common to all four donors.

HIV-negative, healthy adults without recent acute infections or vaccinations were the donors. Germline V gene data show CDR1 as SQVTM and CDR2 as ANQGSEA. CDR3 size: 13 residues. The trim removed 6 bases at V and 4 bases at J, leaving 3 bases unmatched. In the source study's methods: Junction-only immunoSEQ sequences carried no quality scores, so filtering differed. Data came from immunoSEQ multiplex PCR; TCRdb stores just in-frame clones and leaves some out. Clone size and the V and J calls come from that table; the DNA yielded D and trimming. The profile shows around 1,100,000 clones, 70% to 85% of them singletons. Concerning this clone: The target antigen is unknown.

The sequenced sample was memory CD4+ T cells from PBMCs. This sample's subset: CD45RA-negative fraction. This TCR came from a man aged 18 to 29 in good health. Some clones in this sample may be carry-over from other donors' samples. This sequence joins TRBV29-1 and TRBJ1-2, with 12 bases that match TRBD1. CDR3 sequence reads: CSVGTGGFYGYTF. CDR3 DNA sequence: TGCAGCGTCGGGACAGGGGGCTTCTATGGCTACACCTTC.